This T cell receptor beta chain was retrieved from a study of cytomegalovirus exposure and HLA in healthy donors. This CDR3 region has 14 residues. CDR1 and CDR2 from the germline V gene are MGHRA and YSYEKL. V was shortened by 1 base and J by 3 bases, with 7 bases between the two germline ends. PCR primers comprised 60 Vbeta and 13 Jbeta primers. Measured with immunoSEQ multiplex PCR; TCRdb has only the in-frame clones, and not every one. Of approximately 70,000 clones listed, 74% are singletons. This TCR was recovered from a human donor in good health. The rearrangement joins TRBV4-1 to TRBJ1-3; D gene uncertain. The source material was PBMCs. CDR3 sequence (DNA): TGCGCCAGCAGCCAAGGGAGCGGTGGAAACACCATATATTTT. Protein: CASSQGSGGNTIYF.